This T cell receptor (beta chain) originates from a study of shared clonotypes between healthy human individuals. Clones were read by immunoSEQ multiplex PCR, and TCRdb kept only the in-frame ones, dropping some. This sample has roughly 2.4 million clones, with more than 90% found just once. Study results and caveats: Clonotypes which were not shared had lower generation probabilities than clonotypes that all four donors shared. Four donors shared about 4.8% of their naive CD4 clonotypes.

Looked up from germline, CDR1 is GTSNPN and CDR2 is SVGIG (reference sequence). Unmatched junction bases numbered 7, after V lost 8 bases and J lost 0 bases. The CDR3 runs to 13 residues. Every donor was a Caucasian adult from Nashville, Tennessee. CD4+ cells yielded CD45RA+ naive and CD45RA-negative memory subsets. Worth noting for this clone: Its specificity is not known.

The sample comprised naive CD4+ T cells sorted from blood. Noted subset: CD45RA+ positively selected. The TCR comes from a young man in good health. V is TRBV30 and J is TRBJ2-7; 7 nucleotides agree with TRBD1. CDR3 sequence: CAHRRGSSYEQYF. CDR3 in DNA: TGTGCCCACCGCAGGGGGAGCTCCTACGAGCAGTACTTC.